Listed below are T cell receptor beta chains from one sample, sequenced in a study of T cells after yellow fever vaccination. In TCRdb, the 5' RACE reads were re-called with MiXCR into one record per CDR3 protein. The sample consists of fewer than 500,000 distinct CDR3 sequences, roughly a sixth of them appearing once. The specimen comprised PBMCs, sampled before the yellow fever booster vaccination. The source is a young man who received the YFV17D yellow fever vaccine. The CDR3 runs from the conserved cysteine through the conserved F or W. The D gene is left open where the match is weak. The size entry is marked missing in some rows and otherwise reads once, few, many or a size class.

TGTGCCAGCAGCCAAGAGAACACAGATACGCAGTATTTT | CASSQENTDTQYF | TRBJ2-3 | TRBV3-1 | . | .
TGTGCCAGCAGCTCCCTAGGGCACACCGGGGAGCTGTTTTTT | CASSSLGHTGELFF | TRBJ2-2 | TRBV7-3 | . | .
TGCGCCAGCAGCTTGGATGCGGCGGCCTACGAGCAGTACTTC | CASSLDAAAYEQYF | TRBJ2-7 | TRBV5-1 | . | many
TGCGCCAGCAGCACTGGACGGGCCCAGGGGGAGACCCAGTACTTC | CASSTGRAQGETQYF | TRBJ2-5 | TRBV5-1 | . | many
TGTGCCAGCAGCATGGGCCCAGCGGGGGCCGATACGCAGTATTTT | CASSMGPAGADTQYF | TRBJ2-3 | TRBV7-9 | TRBD2 | many
TGCGCCAGCAGCCCACAGGGGGCGAGTAATTCACCCCTCCACTTT | CASSPQGASNSPLHF | TRBJ1-6 | TRBV4-3 | TRBD1 | few
TGTGCCAGCAGCTTTCAGGGGGTGCGAGGCTCCTACGAGCAGTACTTC | CASSFQGVRGSYEQYF | TRBJ2-7 | TRBV11-2 | TRBD1 | .
TGTGCCAGCAGTTGGCGCACGGGGACAGGGCCGAACACTGAAGCTTTCTTT | CASSWRTGTGPNTEAFF | TRBJ1-1 | TRBV12-3/TRBV12-4 | TRBD1 | few
TGTGCCAGCAGCGCGACTAGCGGCTCCTACGAGCAGTACTTC | CASSATSGSYEQYF | TRBJ2-7 | TRBV11-2 | TRBD2 | .
TGTGCCAGCAGCCAGCATCGGGTAGGGGAGACCCAGTACTTC | CASSQHRVGETQYF | TRBJ2-5 | TRBV6-1 | . | few
TGCGCCAGCAGCCGAGGTGCCACTTCCACAGATACGCAGTATTTT | CASSRGATSTDTQYF | TRBJ2-3 | TRBV4-1 | . | .
TGTGCCAGCAGCTTGGTCCCGGGACTAGCGGGGAGCACAGATACGCAGTATTTT | CASSLVPGLAGSTDTQYF | TRBJ2-3 | TRBV5-4 | TRBD2 | .
TGTGCCAGCAGCCCCCGGGACAGGGGGTATGAGACCCAGTACTTC | CASSPRDRGYETQYF | TRBJ2-5 | TRBV12-3/TRBV12-4 | TRBD1 | .
TGCGCCAGCAGGCAACAGGGGGTGGTTGGTACAGATACGCAGTATTTT | CASRQQGVVGTDTQYF | TRBJ2-3 | TRBV5-1 | TRBD1 | .
TGTGCCAGTAGTATGACGGTCTACAGGGGCTTTGGGGCCAACGTCCTGACTTTC | CASSMTVYRGFGANVLTF | TRBJ2-6 | TRBV19 | TRBD1 | once
TGTGCCAGCAGTTCGACAGGGTCGGAAAAACTGTTTTTT | CASSSTGSEKLFF | TRBJ1-4 | TRBV12-3/TRBV12-4 | TRBD1 | few
TGTGCCAGCAGTAAAATCGGGACTATCCTCTACAATGAGCAGTTCTTC | CASSKIGTILYNEQFF | TRBJ2-1 | TRBV6-2/TRBV6-3 | TRBD2 | .
TGTGCCAGCAGCACGGCGGCGGATACGCAGTATTTT | CASSTAADTQYF | TRBJ2-3 | TRBV12-3/TRBV12-4 | . | few
TGTGCCAGCAGTCCAAATCGACAGGGGAGTCAGCCCCAGCATTTT | CASSPNRQGSQPQHF | TRBJ1-5 | TRBV27 | TRBD1 | few
TGCAGTGGAACTGGACAGGGGGGTTCAGGACAGCCCCAGCATTTT | CSGTGQGGSGQPQHF | TRBJ1-5 | TRBV20-1 | TRBD1 | few
TGTGCCATCAGTAGGCAGCCGAGCTCCTATAATTCACCCCTCCACTTT | CAISRQPSSYNSPLHF | TRBJ1-6 | TRBV10-3 | . | .
TGCAGTGCTCCCTCTTCGAGAGGGTCAGATACGCAGTATTTT | CSAPSSRGSDTQYF | TRBJ2-3 | TRBV20-1 | . | .
TGTGCCACCACCCTCCAGGGGGCCGGATACGAGCAGTACTTC | CATTLQGAGYEQYF | TRBJ2-7 | TRBV18 | TRBD1 | few
TGCGCCAGCAGCCAAGTCCTAGGCCTAGCGGGGCGCTACGAGCAGTACTTC | CASSQVLGLAGRYEQYF | TRBJ2-7 | TRBV4-3 | TRBD2 | few
TGCAGTGCTTCGATGGACCCACCTCGGAGTACAGATACGCAGTATTTT | CSASMDPPRSTDTQYF | TRBJ2-3 | TRBV20-1 | . | .
TGCGCCAGCAGTCAATTAGGGCCCGTCAAAAACATTCAGTACTTC | CASSQLGPVKNIQYF | TRBJ2-4 | TRBV23-1 | . | .
TGTGCCAGCACCTCTTTGTCAGATACGCAGTATTTT | CASTSLSDTQYF | TRBJ2-3 | TRBV2 | . | .
TGTGCCAGCAGCCCTATACAGAGAGAAAACACCGGGGAGCTGTTTTTT | CASSPIQRENTGELFF | TRBJ2-2 | TRBV11-1 | . | .
TGCGCCAGCAGCCCGGCGGGGGGACCTAACACCGGGGAGCTGTTTTTT | CASSPAGGPNTGELFF | TRBJ2-2 | TRBV5-1 | TRBD2 | once
TGCGCCAGCAACGGGGGGTGGGGAGGCGAGCAGTTCTTC | CASNGGWGGEQFF | TRBJ2-1 | TRBV5-1 | TRBD2 | few
TGTGCCAGCAGTTACGGGCAGGGGAGTTCACCCCTCCACTTT | CASSYGQGSSPLHF | TRBJ1-6 | TRBV6-5 | . | few
TGCAGCGTTGAAGATTGGAAAGTGGGTGGAAACACCATATATTTT | CSVEDWKVGGNTIYF | TRBJ1-3 | TRBV29-1 | . | .
TGTGCCAGCAGCCCTAGCTTAATGTCCTCCTACGAGCAGTACTTC | CASSPSLMSSYEQYF | TRBJ2-7 | TRBV4-2 | . | many
TGCGCCAGCAGCCAAGCAAGGGGCCGTTCTAGCAATGAGCAGTTCTTC | CASSQARGRSSNEQFF | TRBJ2-1 | TRBV4-3 | . | few
TGTGCCAGCAGTTACTCGACGGCACGTTCGGCAGCTTTCTTT | CASSYSTARSAAFF | TRBJ1-1 | TRBV6-5 | . | few